Detailed here is one TCR beta chain. The antigen it recognizes is unknown. Per-nucleotide qualities are absent, and no much larger clonotype sits a single base away. The sample originates from a study of Ad26.COV2.S vaccination and SARS-CoV-2 variants listed by TCRdb under 2021. Regarding the research as a whole: Vaccine-arm donors were drawn from COV1001, a multicentre, randomized, double-blind, placebo-controlled phase I-IIa trial of Ad26.COV2.S in healthy adults. Investigators remained blinded to trial group allocation during experiments and outcome assessment. Ad26.COV2.S was given intramuscularly at 5x10^10 or 1x10^11 viral particles, as a single shot or as two shots 56 days apart. The TCR-sequenced set comprised about 30 samples: approximately 19 Ad26.COV2.S vaccine recipients, 5 placebo recipients and 8 SARS-CoV-2 convalescent individuals. TCRbeta repertoire sequencing was used to assess the specificity and breadth of SARS-CoV-2-reactive T cell receptors after Ad26.COV2.S vaccination. Trial participants were randomized into five groups of five: low-dose or high-dose Ad26.COV2.S given once or twice, or placebo on both occasions.

The meaning of the sample's treatment or condition label: some 20 received Ad26.COV2.S at low or high dose, single or two shots; five or six received placebo; per-sample allocation not given. For vaccine and placebo recipients, repertoires were sequenced using samples collected on day 63 after the first injection. In Cohort 1b, about 25 adults aged 18-55 years were enrolled at a single site in Boston, USA, between 29 July and 7 August 2020. As a vaccine, Ad26.COV2.S was a replication-incompetent adenovirus type 26 vector that expressed a prefusion-stabilized SARS-CoV-2 spike protein derived from the original Wuhan strain. The trim is 4 bases for V and 3 bases for J, with a gap of 13 bases between the germline ends. The CDR3 spans 14 residues, from the cysteine through the phenylalanine. Left in the record is the CDR3 DNA by itself, 42 bases read in frame from the first base. As encoded in the germline V gene, CDR1 is SGHTA while CDR2 is FQGNSA.

TCRbeta CDR3 regions were sequenced with the immunoSEQ Assay. After extraction, genomic DNA underwent amplification by bias-controlled multiplex PCR, followed by high-throughput sequencing. In the original analysis: To quantify the absolute abundance of every unique TCRbeta CDR3 region, sequences were collapsed and filtered. T cell fraction was estimated by normalization of TCRbeta template counts to usable DNA, with usable DNA being measured through amplification of reference genes present in all nucleated cells. Repertoire TCRs were annotated as SARS-CoV-2-specific when V gene, CDR3 amino acid sequence and J gene were exactly matched to a known reactive TCR set. The reference SARS-CoV-2 TCR set was obtained from MIRA and was filtered for enrichment in COVID-19-positive ImmuneCODE repertoires, whereby public or cross-reactive TCRs were removed. Using the MIRA antigens, annotated TCRs were further analysed by specific ORF or by position within an ORF. Breadth was defined as annotated unique rearrangements over total unique productive rearrangements; depth was the summed frequency of those rearrangements. TCR breadth was compared between groups using two-sided Wilcoxon rank-sum tests. TCRdb re-hosts the immuneACCESS table, in-frame sequences only. Its copies lack some clones; in the studies checked, an unresolved V gene accounts for under half of them, and the cause for the rest is not known. That table furnishes V, J and clone size, whereas the DNA furnished D and trimming. Recorded for this sample are 300,000 to 500,000 clones; approximately 86% of them occurred a single time. The leading ten clones occupy roughly 3.2% of the sample.

General study outcomes and caveats: According to the authors, total T cell responses may have been underestimated by the TCR breadth and depth analyses. Substantial breadth of spike-specific CD8+ and CD4+ T cell responses was reported after vaccination. Comparable non-spike TCR breadth was observed between vaccine and placebo recipients, consistent with only spike being contained in the vaccine. Comparing responses between vaccine doses or regimens was not something the study was powered to do. Compared with placebo recipients, Ad26.COV2.S recipients showed higher spike-specific TCR breadth (P = 0.0014).

The V and J genes are TRBV7-2 and TRBJ2-7, with an unclear D gene assignment. The TCR sequence derives from a person between 18 and 65 years old who received the Ad26.COV2.S COVID-19 vaccine or a placebo. The material was peripheral blood, obtained in a trial of Ad26.COV2.S vaccine versus placebo. The CDR3 protein is CASSSGLGFYEQYF. The nucleotide sequence is given as TGTGCCAGCAGCTCCGGTCTTGGGTTCTACGAGCAGTACTTC. With all but the CDR3 taken from the reference TRBV7-2 and TRBJ2-7 genes, the full variable domain is: GAGVSQSPSNKVTEKGKDVELRCDPISGHTALYWYRQSLGQGLEFLIYFQGNSAPDKSGLPSDRFSAERTGGSVSTLTIQRTQQEDSAVYLCASSSGLGFYEQYFGPGTRLTVT.